This record looks at one T cell receptor beta chain sequence and its context. Its antigen is undetermined. These data are taken from a study of Tregs in tolerant kidney transplant recipients. TCRdb's table, derived via immunoSEQ multiplex PCR, lists solely in-frame clones and lacks some. The table shows tens of thousands of clones, with 80% to 85% occurring only once. Points from the study as a whole: This study did not directly address biological reproducibility. Validation in larger populations is needed because few patients were studied.

The CDR3 is 17 amino acids. Per germline, CDR1 SGHAT and CDR2 FQNNGV. The J segment lost 2 bases and the V segment lost 1 base, leaving 10 bases of the junction unmatched. The gene calls are TRBV11-2 and TRBJ1-2, with 7 positions matching TRBD1. The receptor was derived from a human donor in good health. The specimen sequenced was CD4+ T cells from blood. The CDR3 region has the DNA TGTGCCAGCAGCTTAGTGGGGTCACAGGGGACCAACTATGGCTACACCTTC. It codes for CASSLVGSQGTNYGYTF.